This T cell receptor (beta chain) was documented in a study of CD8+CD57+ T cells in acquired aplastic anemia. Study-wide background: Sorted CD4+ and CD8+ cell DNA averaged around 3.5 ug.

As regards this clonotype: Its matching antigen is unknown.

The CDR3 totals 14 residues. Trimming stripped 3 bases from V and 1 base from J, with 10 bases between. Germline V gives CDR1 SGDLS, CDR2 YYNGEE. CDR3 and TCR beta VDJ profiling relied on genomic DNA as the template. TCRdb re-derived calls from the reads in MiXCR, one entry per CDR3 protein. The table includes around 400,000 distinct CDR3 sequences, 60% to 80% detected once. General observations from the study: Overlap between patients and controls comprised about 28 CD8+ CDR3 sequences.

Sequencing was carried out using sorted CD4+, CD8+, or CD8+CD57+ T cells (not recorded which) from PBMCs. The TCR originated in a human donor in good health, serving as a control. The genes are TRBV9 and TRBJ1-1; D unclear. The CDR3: CASSAEKGNTEAFF. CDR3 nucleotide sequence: TGTGCCAGCAGCGCAGAAAAGGGGAACACTGAAGCTTTCTTT.